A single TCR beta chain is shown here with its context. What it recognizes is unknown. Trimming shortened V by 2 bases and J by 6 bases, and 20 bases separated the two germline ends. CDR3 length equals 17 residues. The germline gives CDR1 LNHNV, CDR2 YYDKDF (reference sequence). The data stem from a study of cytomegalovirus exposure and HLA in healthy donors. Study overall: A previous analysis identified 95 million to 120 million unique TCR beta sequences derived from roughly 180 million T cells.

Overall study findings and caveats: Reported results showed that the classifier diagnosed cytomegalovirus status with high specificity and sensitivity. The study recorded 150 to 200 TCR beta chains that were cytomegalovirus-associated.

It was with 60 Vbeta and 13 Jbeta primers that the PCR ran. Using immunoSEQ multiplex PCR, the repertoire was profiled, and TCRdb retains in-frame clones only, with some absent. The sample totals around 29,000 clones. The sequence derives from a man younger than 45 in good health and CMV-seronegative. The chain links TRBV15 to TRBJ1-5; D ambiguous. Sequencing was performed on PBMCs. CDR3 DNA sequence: TGTGCCACCAGCAGATCGAGCGTTGGAGGGATGGGTCAGCCCCAGCATTTT. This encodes CATSRSSVGGMGQPQHF.